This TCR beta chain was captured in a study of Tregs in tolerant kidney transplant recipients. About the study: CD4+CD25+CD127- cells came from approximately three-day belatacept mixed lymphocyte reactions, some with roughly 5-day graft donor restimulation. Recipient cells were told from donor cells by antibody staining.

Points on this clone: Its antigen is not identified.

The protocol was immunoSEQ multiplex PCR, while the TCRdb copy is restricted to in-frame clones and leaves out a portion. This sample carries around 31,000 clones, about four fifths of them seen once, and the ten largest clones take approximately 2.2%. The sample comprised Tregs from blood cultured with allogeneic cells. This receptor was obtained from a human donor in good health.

Written as DNA, the CDR3 is TGTGCTAGTGGTCCCGGTAGAGGACTAAACTACGAGCAGTACTTC. Its translation: CASGPGRGLNYEQYF. The chain recombines TRBV12-5 with TRBJ2-7; D is possibly TRBD2 (6 bases). Germline CDR1 reads LGHNT; CDR2 reads FRNRAP. The length of the CDR3 is 15 residues. V dropped 5 bases and J dropped 3 bases, with 17 bases sitting between them. Together with reference TRBV12-5 and TRBJ2-7, the CDR3 gives the full variable domain: DARVTQTPRHKVTEMGQEVTMRCQPILGHNTVFWYRQTMMQGLELLAYFRNRAPLDDSGMPKDRFSAEMPDATLATLKIQPSEPRDSAVYFCASGPGRGLNYEQYFGPGTRLTVT.